This TCR beta chain was observed in a study of T cells in Graves' hyperthyroidism and ophthalmopathy (dated by TCRdb to about 2019). The study in broad terms: Peripheral blood samples were taken at initial diagnosis, before any treatment was given. To identify TCR V-J signatures that set the groups apart, the researchers used a discovery cohort of 100 patients, made up of some 41 with Graves' ophthalmopathy and about 60 with stable Graves' hyperthyroidism. Prospective prediction of ophthalmopathy was tested in an independent validation cohort of some 19 hyperthyroidism patients and some 17 patients who later progressed to ophthalmopathy. The roughly 94 discovery patients were randomly divided into training and test sets at a 7:3 ratio. The study also compared thyroid tissue and blood T-cell repertoires from several Graves' hyperthyroidism patients. After sampling, hyperthyroidism patients received methimazole starting at 30 mg daily, and ophthalmopathy patients received high-dose intravenous methylprednisolone. The paper describes TCR Vbeta CDR3 sequencing of about 140 peripheral blood samples, made up of 43 ophthalmopathy patients, more than 70 hyperthyroidism patients and approximately 17 progressor patients.

Stable Graves' hyperthyroidism was defined as the absence of progression to ophthalmopathy over 18 months of follow-up. The hyperthyroidism patients were between 18 and 65 years old and newly diagnosed, with a disease duration of less than 2 months. Any patient with an uncontrolled infection, another autoimmune disease, pregnancy or lactation was excluded. Diagnoses were based on clinical symptoms, serum thyroxine and TRAb, thyroid ultrasound and orbital computed tomography. Ficoll-Paque density gradient centrifugation was used to isolate PBMCs from 10 ml of fresh peripheral blood. Trizol reagent was used to extract total RNA, and RNA quality was then checked on an Agilent 2100 Bioanalyzer. The V and J ends are trimmed by 3 bases and 2 bases, leaving 15 bases between them. CDR1 and CDR2 were assigned from the germline V gene as SGDLS and YYNGEE. Counted from cysteine to phenylalanine, this CDR3 has 15 amino acids. The only DNA kept is the CDR3, 45 bases in frame from the first base.

This clonotype was picked up many times. The antigen this receptor binds is unknown. Base qualities are missing; no much larger clone stands one base away. TCR beta CDR3 regions were amplified from RNA transcripts. For the first round of RT-PCR on the TCR CDR3, the HTBI primer set was used together with the Qiagen OneStep RT-PCR kit. The libraries were constructed in a second round of multiplex PCR and then size-selected and purified. Libraries were sequenced paired-end with 100 bp reads on an Illumina HiSeq2000. The authors processed their data as follows. SOAPnuke was used to process the raw data, throwing out any read that contained adapters or uncalled bases, had a mean Phred below 15, or lacked an exact constant-primer or identifier match. COPE v1.2.5 was used to merge high-quality paired reads, and clonotypes were defined as unique nucleotide sequences. Clonotypes were aligned to IMGT TRBV, TRBD and TRBJ reference segments using MiTCR v1.1. Only V-J combinations with frequency above 0.0001, covering about 99% of repertoires, were analysed. The TCS score was defined as F50 (clonal expansion) divided by E x V (chaos), with BLOSUM62-based TCRdist calculated between CDR3 peptides within each V-J. Welch's t-statistics and random forest reduced 500 to 650 V-J features to 10 to 15, which were used in a naive Bayes classifier (R e1071). Using fastp trimming at Q25 and MiXCR clonotype assembly, TCRdb reanalyzed the public sequencing data and kept in-frame beta chains. Under each unique CDR3 protein, matching rows form one entry showing the most common genes and DNA. The V and J calls reflect TCRdb's pipeline rather than the authors' work. Counted in this sample were over 150,000 distinct CDR3 sequences; about a sixth of them appeared once. Of the sample, roughly 50% falls within the top ten clones.

The investigation overall reported the following: Ophthalmopathy was separated from stable hyperthyroidism by a 13 V-J signature model, with 87.88% sensitivity and 81% to 83% specificity obtained in cross-validation and 80%/75% obtained in testing. In validation, the model predicted progression to ophthalmopathy a median of around 6.5 months before onset, with roughly 71% sensitivity and roughly 77% specificity. No statistical method was used to set the sample size in advance, and investigators knew the group allocation. Blood samples also contained most of the expanded thyroid clonotypes (frequency above 0.001), which suggests that blood repertoires may reflect thyroid immune responses.

The chain employs TRBV9 and TRBJ2-7; the D segment could be TRBD2, given 5 matching bases. Sequences were obtained from blood. This sequence was found in a woman in her 50s with Graves' hyperthyroidism. The CDR3 protein: CASSAGLGRAYEQYF. The sequence in DNA is TGTGCCAGCAGCGCCGGACTGGGAAGAGCCTACGAGCAGTACTTC.